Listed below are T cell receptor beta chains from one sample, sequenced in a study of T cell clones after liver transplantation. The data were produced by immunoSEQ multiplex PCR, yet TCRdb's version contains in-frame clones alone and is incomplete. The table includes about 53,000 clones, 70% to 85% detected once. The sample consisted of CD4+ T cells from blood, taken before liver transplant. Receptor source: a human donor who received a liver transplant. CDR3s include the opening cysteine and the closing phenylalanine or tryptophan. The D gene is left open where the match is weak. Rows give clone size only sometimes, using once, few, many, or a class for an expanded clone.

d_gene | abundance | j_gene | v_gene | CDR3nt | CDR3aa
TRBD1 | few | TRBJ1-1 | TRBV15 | TGTGCCACCAGCAGAGATCCGGGACAGGAGGAAGCTTTCTTT | CATSRDPGQEEAFF
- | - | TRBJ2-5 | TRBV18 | TGTGCCAGCTCACCAAACAACAGGCAAGAGACCCAGTACTTC | CASSPNNRQETQYF
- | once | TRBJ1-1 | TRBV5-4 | TGTGCCAGCAGACGGGGGGAGTGGACTGAAGCTTTCTTT | CASRRGEWTEAFF
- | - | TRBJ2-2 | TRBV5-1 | TGCGCCAGCAGCTTGGCCGGGGGGACATTCACCGGGGAGCTGTTTTTT | CASSLAGGTFTGELFF
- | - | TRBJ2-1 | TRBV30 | TGTGCCTCCAAAGTGTGGGGGTCCTACAATGAGCAGTTCTTC | CASKVWGSYNEQFF
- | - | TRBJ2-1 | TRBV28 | TGTGCCAGCAAGCGACTAGTAACCCACAATGAGCAGTTCTTC | CASKRLVTHNEQFF
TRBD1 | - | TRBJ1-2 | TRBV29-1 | TGCAGCGTTGGGGACAGGGGCCTCTTTGGCTACACCTTC | CSVGDRGLFGYTF
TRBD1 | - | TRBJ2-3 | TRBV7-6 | TGTGCCAGCAGCCCGGGACAGGGCCTGGTAGATACGCAGTATTTT | CASSPGQGLVDTQYF
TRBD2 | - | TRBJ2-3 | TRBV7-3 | TGTGCCAGCAGCCTGGGACTAGCGGGAGATACGCAGTATTTT | CASSLGLAGDTQYF
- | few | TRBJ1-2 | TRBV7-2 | TGTGCCAGCAGCTTAGAGACTGGACGGTCCTATGGCTACACCTTC | CASSLETGRSYGYTF
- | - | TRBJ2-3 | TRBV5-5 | TGTGCCAGCAACCTGGAGAGTCCTACCACAGATACGCAGTATTTT | CASNLESPTTDTQYF
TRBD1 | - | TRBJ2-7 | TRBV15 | TGTGCCACCAGCAGGTCCGGGACAGGGGACTACGAGCAGTACTTC | CATSRSGTGDYEQYF
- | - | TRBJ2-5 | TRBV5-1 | TGCGCCAGCAGCTTGGCCGGGGGTACGCAAGAGACCCAGTACTTC | CASSLAGGTQETQYF
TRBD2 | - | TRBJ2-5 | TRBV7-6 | TGTGCCAGCAGCTCGAAGGTAGCGGGGGGACACCAAGAGACCCAGTACTTC | CASSSKVAGGHQETQYF
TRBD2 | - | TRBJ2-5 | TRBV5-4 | TGTGCCAGCAGCTTGGGACTAGCGGGAGTATTGGAGACCCAGTACTTC | CASSLGLAGVLETQYF
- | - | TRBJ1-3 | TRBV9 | TGTGCCAGCAGCACCGGGGTGGGTGGAAACACCATATATTTT | CASSTGVGGNTIYF
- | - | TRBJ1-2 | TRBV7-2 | TGTGCCAGCAGCTTAGACGCCGGGTGGGCCGGGAACTATGGCTACACCTTC | CASSLDAGWAGNYGYTF
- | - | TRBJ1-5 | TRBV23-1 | TGCGCCAGCAGTCAACAGGCCAGGGAGGCCTGGCAGCCCCAGCATTTT | CASSQQAREAWQPQHF
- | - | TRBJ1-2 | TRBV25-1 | TGTGCCAGCAGTGGGTCCGGCTATGGCTACACCTTC | CASSGSGYGYTF
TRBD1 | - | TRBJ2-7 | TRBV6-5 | TGTGCCAGCAGTCAGGACAGGGTTAAGCAGTACTTC | CASSQDRVKQYF